A single T cell receptor (beta chain) is shown here with its context. Germline CDR1 SGHNT, CDR2 YYREEE (reference sequence). CDR3 length equals 14 residues. With V trimmed by 4 bases and J by 6 bases, 7 bases remained unmatched. These data come from a study of cytomegalovirus exposure and HLA in healthy donors. Researchers ran the PCR with 60 Vbeta and 13 Jbeta primers. Assay: immunoSEQ multiplex PCR; the TCRdb copy retains only in-frame clones and omits some. The sample consists of 240,000 or so clones, around 81% of them appearing once. Sequenced material: PBMCs. This sequence joins TRBV5-4 and TRBJ1-2, with 9 nucleotides matching TRBD1. This clonotype was sampled from a woman aged 55-69 years in good health and CMV-seropositive. The CDR3 protein is CASSGAGTGNGYTF. The CDR3 bases are TGTGCCAGCAGCGGAGCAGGGACAGGGAATGGCTACACCTTC.